The present TCR beta chain was sequenced within a study of molecular identifiers for immune sequencing clone quantification. When naive CD8 T cells were sorted, they were gated as CD8+CD4-CCR7+CD45RA+. In this sample, this clonotype turned up many times. This CDR3 is built from 12 residues. CDR1 and CDR2 (germline): LNHDA, SQIVND (reference sequence). Trimming removed 7 bases at V and 4 bases at J, with 5 bases between. One entry per CDR3 protein, called by TCRdb with MiXCR from the PCR reads. The sample holds a few hundred thousand distinct CDR3 sequences, over 20% seen once. The rearrangement links TRBV19 to TRBJ2-6, with D unclear. The sequencing input was naive CD8+ T cells from blood, with Jurkat cell RNA spiked in. Subset: FACS-sorted CD8+CD4-CCR7+CD45RA+ naive T cells. The source of this sequence is a human donor in good health. Some libraries in this study had Jurkat cell RNA spiked in. The CDR3 region has the DNA TGTGCCAGTACCCAAGGGGCCAACGTCCTGACTTTC. This encodes CASTQGANVLTF. Combining the CDR3 with reference TRBV19 and TRBJ2-6 gives the whole variable domain DGGITQSPKYLFRKEGQNVTLSCEQNLNHDAMYWYRQDPGQGLRLIYYSQIVNDFQKGDIAEGYSVSREKKESFPLTVTSAQKNPTAFYLCASTQGANVLTFGAGSRLTVL.